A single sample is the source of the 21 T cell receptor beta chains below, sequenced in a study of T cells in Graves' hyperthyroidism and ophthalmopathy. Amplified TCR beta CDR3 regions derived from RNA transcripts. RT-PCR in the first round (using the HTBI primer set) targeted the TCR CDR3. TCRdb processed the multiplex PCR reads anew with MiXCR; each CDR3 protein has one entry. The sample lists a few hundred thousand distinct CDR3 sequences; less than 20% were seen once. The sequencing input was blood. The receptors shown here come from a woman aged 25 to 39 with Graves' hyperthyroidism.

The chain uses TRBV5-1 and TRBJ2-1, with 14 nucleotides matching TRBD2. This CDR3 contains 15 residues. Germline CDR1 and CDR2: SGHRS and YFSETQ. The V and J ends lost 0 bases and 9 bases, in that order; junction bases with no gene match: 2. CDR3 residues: CASSLGGLAGVEQFF. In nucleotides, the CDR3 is TGCGCCAGCAGCTTGGGGGGACTAGCGGGAGTTGAGCAGTTCTTC.

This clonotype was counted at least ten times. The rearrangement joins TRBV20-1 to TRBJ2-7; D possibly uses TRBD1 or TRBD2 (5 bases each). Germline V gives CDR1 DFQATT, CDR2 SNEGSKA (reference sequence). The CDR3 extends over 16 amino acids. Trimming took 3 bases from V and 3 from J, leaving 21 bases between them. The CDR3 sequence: CSASAPGPRLSYEQYF. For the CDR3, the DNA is TGCAGTGCTAGCGCACCGGGACCCCGCCTGAGCTACGAGCAGTACTTC.

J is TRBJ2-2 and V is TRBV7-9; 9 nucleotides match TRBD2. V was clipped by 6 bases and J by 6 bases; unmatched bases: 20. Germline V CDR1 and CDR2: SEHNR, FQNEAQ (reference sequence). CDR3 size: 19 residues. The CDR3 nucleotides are TGTGCCAGCAGTTTGGGTCGGGCTAGCGGGAATAAGCTGGCCGGGGAGCTGTTTTTT. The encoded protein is CASSLGRASGNKLAGELFF.

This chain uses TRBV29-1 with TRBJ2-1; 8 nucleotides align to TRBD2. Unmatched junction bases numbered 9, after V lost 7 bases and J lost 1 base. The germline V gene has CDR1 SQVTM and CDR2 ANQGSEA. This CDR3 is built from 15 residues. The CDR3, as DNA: TGCAGCGGGGCTTGGGGCGGGGGGTCCTACAATGAGCAGTTCTTC. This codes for CSGAWGGGSYNEQFF.

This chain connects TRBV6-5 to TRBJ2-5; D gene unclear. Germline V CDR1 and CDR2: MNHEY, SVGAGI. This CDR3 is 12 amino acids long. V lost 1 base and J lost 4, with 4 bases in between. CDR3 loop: CASSYFVETQYF. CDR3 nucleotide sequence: TGTGCCAGCAGTTACTTCGTAGAGACCCAGTACTTC.

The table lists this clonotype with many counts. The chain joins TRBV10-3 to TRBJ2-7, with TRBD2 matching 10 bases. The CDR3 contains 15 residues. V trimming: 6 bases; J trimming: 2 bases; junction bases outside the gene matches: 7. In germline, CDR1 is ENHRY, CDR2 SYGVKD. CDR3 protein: CAIRVTSGPTYEQYF. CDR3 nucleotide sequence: TGTGCCATCAGGGTGACTAGCGGGCCTACCTACGAGCAGTACTTC.

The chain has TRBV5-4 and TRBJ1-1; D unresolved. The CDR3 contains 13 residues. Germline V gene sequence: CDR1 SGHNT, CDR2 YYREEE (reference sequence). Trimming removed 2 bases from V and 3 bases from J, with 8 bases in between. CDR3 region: CASSFFSHTEAFF. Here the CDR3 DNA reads TGTGCCAGCAGCTTTTTTAGTCACACTGAAGCTTTCTTT. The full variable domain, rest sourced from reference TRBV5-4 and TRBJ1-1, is ETGVTQSPTHLIKTRGQQVTLRCSSQSGHNTVSWYQQALGQGPQFIFQYYREEENGRGNFPPRFSGLQFPNYSSELNVNALELDDSALYLCASSFFSHTEAFFGQGTRLTVV.

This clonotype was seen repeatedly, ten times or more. DNA for the CDR3: TGTGCCAGCTCACCGGTACAGGGTCGATTCAATGAGCAGTTCTTC. Amino acids: CASSPVQGRFNEQFF. The rearrangement joins TRBV18 to TRBJ2-1; possibly TRBD1 for D (6 bases). CDR1 KGHSH and CDR2 LQKENI come from the germline V gene. The CDR3 loop spans 15 amino acids. V lost 3 bases, J lost 6 bases, and 15 bases lay in between. Drawing the rest from reference TRBV18 and TRBJ2-1, the complete variable domain is NAGVMQNPRHLVRRRGQEARLRCSPMKGHSHVYWYRQLPEEGLKFMVYLQKENIIDESGMPKERFSAEFPKEGPSILRIQQVVRGDSAAYFCASSPVQGRFNEQFFGPGTRLTVL.

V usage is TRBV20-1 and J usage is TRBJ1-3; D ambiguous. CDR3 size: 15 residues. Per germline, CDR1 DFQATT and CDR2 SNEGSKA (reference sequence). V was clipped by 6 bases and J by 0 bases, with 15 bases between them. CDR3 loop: CSASTRQSSGNTIYF. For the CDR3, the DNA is TGCAGTGCGTCGACACGTCAGAGCTCTGGAAACACCATATATTTT.

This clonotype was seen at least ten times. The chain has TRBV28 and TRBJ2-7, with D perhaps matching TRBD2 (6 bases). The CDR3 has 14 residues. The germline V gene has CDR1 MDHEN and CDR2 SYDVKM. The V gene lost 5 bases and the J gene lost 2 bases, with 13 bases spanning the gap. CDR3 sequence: CASSPGTRTYEQYF. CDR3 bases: TGTGCCAGCAGTCCCGGGACTCGCACCTACGAGCAGTACTTC.

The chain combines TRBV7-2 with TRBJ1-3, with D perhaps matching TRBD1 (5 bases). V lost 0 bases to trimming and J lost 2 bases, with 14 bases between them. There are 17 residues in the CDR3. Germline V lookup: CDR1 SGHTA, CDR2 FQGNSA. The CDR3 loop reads CASSLARGTEAGNTIYF. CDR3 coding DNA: TGTGCCAGCAGCTTAGCCCGGGGGACTGAAGCTGGAAACACCATATATTTT.

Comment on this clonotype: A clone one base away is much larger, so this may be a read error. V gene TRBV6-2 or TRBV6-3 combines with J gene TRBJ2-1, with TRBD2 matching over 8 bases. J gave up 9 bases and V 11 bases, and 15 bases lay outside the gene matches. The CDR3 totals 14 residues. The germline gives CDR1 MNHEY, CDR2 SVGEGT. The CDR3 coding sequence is TGTGCCCGCAACCTAGCGGGCGCCGGCGTTGAGCAGTTCTTC. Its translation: CARNLAGAGVEQFF.

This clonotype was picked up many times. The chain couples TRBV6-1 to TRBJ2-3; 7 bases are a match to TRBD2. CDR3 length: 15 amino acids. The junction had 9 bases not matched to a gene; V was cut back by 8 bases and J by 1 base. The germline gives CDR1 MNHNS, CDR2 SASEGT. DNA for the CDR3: TGTGCCAGCCGGTTTGGGGGAGGGGGCACAGATACGCAGTATTTT. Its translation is CASRFGGGGTDTQYF.

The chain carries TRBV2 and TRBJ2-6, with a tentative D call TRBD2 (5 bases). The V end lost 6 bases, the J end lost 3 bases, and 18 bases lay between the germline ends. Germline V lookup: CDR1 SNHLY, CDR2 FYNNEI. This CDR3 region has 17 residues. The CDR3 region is CASRATGILNGANVLTF. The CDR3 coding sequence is TGTGCCAGCAGGGCTACCGGGATACTGAATGGGGCCAACGTCCTGACTTTC.

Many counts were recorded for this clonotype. The CDR3 reads CASSRWNEQFF. The CDR3 DNA reads TGTGCCAGCAGCAGGTGGAATGAGCAGTTCTTC. The chain is built from TRBV2 and TRBJ2-1, with D uncertain. V was shortened by 6 bases and J by 7 bases, with 7 bases between the two germline ends. The CDR3 covers 11 residues. Germline V gives CDR1 SNHLY, CDR2 FYNNEI.

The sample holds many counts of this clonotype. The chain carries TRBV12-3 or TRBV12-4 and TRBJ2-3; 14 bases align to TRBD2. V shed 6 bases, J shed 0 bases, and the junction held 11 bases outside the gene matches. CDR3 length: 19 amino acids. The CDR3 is CASRDFGGTSGSSTDTQYF. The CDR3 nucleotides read TGTGCCAGCAGGGACTTCGGTGGGACTAGCGGGAGCAGCACAGATACGCAGTATTTT.

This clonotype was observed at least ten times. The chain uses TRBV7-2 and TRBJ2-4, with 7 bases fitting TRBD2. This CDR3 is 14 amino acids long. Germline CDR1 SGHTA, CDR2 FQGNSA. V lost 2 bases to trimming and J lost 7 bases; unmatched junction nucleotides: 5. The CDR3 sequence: CASSLRGEGNIQYF. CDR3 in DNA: TGTGCCAGCAGCTTACGGGGGGAAGGCAACATTCAGTACTTC. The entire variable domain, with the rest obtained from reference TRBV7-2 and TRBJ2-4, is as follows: GAGVSQSPSNKVTEKGKDVELRCDPISGHTALYWYRQSLGQGLEFLIYFQGNSAPDKSGLPSDRFSAERTGGSVSTLTIQRTQQEDSAVYLCASSLRGEGNIQYFGAGTRLSVL.

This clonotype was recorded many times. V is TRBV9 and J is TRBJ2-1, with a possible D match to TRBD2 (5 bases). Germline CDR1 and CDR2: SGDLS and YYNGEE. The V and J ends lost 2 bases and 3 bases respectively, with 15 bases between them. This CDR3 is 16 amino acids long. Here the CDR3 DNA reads TGTGCCAGCAGCGTTGGACTGGGAGTCGGCTACAATGAGCAGTTCTTC. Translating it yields CASSVGLGVGYNEQFF.

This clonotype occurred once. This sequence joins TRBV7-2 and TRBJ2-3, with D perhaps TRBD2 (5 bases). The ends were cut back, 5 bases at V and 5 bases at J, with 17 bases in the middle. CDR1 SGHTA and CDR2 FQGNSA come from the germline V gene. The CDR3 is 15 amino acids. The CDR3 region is CASSRQRGYRDTQYF. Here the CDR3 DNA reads TGTGCCAGCAGCAGACAACGGGGTTATCGAGATACGCAGTATTTT. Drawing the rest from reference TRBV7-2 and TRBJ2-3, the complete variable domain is GAGVSQSPSNKVTEKGKDVELRCDPISGHTALYWYRQSLGQGLEFLIYFQGNSAPDKSGLPSDRFSAERTGGSVSTLTIQRTQQEDSAVYLCASSRQRGYRDTQYFGPGTRLTVL.

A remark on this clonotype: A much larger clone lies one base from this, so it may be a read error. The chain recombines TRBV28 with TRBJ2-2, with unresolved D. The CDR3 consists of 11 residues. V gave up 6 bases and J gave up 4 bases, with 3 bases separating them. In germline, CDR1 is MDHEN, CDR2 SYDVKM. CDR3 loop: CASRATGELFF. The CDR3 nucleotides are TGTGCCAGCAGGGCCACCGGGGAGCTGTTTTTT.

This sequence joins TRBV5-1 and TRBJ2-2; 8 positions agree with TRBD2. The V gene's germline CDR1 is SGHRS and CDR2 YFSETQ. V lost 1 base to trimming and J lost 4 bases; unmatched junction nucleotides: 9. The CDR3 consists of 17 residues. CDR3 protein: CASSLRFPSGSTGELFF. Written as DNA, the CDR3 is TGCGCCAGCAGCTTGAGGTTCCCTAGCGGGTCCACCGGGGAGCTGTTTTTT.